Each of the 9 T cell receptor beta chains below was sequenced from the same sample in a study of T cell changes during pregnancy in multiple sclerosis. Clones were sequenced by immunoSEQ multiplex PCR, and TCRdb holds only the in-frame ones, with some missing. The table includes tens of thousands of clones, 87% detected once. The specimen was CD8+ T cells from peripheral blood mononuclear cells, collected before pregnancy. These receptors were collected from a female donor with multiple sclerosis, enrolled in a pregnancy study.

The CDR3 bases are TGTGCCAGCAGCTTGACACCAAACACCGGGGAGCTGTTTTTT. Translation gives CASSLTPNTGELFF. The chain is built from TRBV7-9 and TRBJ2-2; no clear D. From germline, CDR1 is SEHNR and CDR2 FQNEAQ (reference sequence). The ends were cut back, 3 bases at V and 2 bases at J, with 7 bases in the middle. The CDR3 has 14 amino acids.

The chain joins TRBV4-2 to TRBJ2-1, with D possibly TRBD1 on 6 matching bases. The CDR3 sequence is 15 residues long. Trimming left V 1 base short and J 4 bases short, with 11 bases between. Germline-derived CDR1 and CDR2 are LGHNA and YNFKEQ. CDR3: CASSQVVQGYNEQFF. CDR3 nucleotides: TGTGCCAGCAGCCAAGTCGTCCAGGGGTACAATGAGCAGTTCTTC.

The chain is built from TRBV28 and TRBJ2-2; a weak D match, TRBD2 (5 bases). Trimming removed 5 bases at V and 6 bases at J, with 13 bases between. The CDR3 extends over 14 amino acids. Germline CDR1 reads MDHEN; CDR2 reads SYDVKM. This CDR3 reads CASSLVERAGELFF. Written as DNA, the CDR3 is TGTGCCAGCAGTCTAGTAGAGAGGGCCGGGGAGCTGTTTTTT.

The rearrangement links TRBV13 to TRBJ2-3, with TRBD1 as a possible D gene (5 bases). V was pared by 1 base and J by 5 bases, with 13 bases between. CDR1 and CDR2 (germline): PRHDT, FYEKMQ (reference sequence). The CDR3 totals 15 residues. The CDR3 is CASSLEGIKGDTQYF. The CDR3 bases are TGTGCCAGCAGCTTAGAGGGGATTAAGGGAGATACGCAGTATTTT.

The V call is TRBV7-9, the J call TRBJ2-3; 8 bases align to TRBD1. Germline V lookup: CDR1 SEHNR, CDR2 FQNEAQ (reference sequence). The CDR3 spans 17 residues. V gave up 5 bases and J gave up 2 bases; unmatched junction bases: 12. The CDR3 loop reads CASSATTGTGATDTQYF. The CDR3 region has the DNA TGTGCCAGCAGCGCAACAACCGGGACAGGAGCCACAGATACGCAGTATTTT.

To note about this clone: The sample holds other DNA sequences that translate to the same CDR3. The CDR3 reads CASSPEGLKQETQYF. CDR3 DNA sequence: TGTGCCAGCTCACCAGAGGGACTCAAGCAGGAGACCCAGTACTTC. This rearrangement joins TRBV18 to TRBJ2-5; D perhaps matches TRBD2 (6 bases). The CDR3 runs 15 residues. V was trimmed by 2 bases and J by 5 bases, leaving 15 bases between them. CDR1 is KGHSH and CDR2 is LQKENI in the germline V gene.

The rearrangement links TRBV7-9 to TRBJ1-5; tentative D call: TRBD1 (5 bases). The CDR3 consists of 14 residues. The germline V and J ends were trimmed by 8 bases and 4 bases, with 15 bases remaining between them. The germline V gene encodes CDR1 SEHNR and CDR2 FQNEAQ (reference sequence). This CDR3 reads CASSLGQGNQPQHF. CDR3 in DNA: TGTGCCAGCTCCTTGGGGCAAGGGAATCAGCCCCAGCATTTT.

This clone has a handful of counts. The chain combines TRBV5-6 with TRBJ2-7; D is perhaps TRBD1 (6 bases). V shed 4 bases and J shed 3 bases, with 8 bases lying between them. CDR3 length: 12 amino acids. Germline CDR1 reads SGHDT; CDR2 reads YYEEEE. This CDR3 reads CASSMDSYEQYF. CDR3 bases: TGTGCCAGCAGCATGGACAGCTACGAGCAGTACTTC.

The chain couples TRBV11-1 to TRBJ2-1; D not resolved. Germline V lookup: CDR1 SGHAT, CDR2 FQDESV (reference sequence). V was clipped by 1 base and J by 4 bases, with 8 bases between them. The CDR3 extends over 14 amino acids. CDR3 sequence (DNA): TGTGCCAGCAGCTTAGGGCAATCGTACAATGAGCAGTTCTTC. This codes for CASSLGQSYNEQFF.